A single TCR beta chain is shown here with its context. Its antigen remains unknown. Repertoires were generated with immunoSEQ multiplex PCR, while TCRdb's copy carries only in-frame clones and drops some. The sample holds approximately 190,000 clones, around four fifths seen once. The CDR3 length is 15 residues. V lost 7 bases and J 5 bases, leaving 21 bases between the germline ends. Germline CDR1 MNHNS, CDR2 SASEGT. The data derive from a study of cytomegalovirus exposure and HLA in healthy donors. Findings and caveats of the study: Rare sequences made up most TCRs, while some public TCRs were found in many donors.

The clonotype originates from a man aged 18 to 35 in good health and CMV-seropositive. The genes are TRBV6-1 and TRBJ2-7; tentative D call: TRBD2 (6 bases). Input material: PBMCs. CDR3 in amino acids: CASTQGRGGGDEQYF. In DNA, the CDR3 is TGTGCCAGCACCCAAGGGCGGGGCGGCGGGGACGAGCAGTACTTC.